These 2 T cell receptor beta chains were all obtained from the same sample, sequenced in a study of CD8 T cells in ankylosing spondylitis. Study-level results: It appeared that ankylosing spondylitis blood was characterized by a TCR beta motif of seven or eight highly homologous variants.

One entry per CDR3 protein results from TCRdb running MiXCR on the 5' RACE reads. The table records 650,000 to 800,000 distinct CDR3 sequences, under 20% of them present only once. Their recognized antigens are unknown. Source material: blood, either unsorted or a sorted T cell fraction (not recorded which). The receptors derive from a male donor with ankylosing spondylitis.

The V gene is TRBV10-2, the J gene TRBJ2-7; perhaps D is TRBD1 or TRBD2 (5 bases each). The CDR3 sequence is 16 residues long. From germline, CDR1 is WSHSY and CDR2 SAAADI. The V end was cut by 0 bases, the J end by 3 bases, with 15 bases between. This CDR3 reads CASSESGLRGHYEQYF. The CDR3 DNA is TGCGCCAGCAGTGAGTCAGGATTGAGGGGCCACTACGAGCAGTACTTC.

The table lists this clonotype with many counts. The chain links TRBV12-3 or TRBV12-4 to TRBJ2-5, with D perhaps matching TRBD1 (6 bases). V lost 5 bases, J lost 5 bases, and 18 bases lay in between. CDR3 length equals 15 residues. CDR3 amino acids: CASSPIGQFGETQYF. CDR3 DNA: TGTGCCAGCAGTCCTATCGGACAGTTTGGGGAGACCCAGTACTTC.